This T cell receptor beta chain came from a study of T-cell reconstitution after alpha-beta-depleted transplantation in children. The V and J ends lost 3 bases and 2 bases respectively, with 6 bases between them. Looked up from germline, CDR1 is SGHRS and CDR2 is YFSETQ. This CDR3 contains 13 residues. It was with unique molecular identifiers that the TCRbeta library was prepared. TCRdb re-analysed the PCR reads in MiXCR, keeping a single row per CDR3 protein. Of 610,000 or so distinct CDR3 sequences in the sample, roughly 27% are singletons; the top ten hold under 45%. The chain couples TRBV5-1 to TRBJ1-3, with a tentative D call TRBD1 (5 bases). The clonotype comes from a boy less than two years old with Wiskott-Aldrich syndrome, due to receive a stem cell transplant. This specimen was PBMCs, taken before TCRalphabeta/CD19-depleted stem cell transplant. CDR3 in DNA: TGCGCCAGCAGCTGGACACCTGGAAACACCATATATTTT. Translating gives CASSWTPGNTIYF. The full variable domain, in which reference TRBV5-1 and TRBJ1-3 provide the parts outside the CDR3, is KAGVTQTPRYLIKTRGQQVTLSCSPISGHRSVSWYQQTPGQGLQFLFEYFSETQRNKGNFPGRFSGRQFSNSRSEMNVSTLELGDSALYLCASSWTPGNTIYFGEGSWLTVV.